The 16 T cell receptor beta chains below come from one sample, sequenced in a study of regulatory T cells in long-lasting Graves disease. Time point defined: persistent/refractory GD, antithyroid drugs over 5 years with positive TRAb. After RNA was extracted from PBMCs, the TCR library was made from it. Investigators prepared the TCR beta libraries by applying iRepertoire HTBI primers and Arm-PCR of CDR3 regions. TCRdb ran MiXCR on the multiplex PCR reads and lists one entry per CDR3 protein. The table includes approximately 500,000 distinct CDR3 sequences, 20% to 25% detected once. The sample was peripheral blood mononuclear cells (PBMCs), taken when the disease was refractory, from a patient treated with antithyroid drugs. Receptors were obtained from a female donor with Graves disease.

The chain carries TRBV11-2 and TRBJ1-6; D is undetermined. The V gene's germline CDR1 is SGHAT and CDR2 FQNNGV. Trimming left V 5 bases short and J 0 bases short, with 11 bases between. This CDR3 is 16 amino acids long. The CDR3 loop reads CASSRLGSSYNSPLHF. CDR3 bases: TGTGCCAGCAGCCGCCTAGGGAGCTCCTATAATTCACCCCTCCACTTT.

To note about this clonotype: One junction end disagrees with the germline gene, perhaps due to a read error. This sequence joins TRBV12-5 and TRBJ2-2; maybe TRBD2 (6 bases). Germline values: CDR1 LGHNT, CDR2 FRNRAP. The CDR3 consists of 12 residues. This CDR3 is CASGSPTGGLFF. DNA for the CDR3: TGTGCTAGTGGTTCCCCGACCGGGGGGCTGTTTTTT.

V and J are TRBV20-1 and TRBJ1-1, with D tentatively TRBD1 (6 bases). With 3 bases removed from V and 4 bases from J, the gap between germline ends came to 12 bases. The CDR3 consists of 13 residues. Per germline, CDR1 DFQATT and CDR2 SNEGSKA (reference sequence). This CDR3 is CSASGQGPTEAFF. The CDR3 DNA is TGCAGTGCTAGTGGCCAGGGGCCCACTGAAGCTTTCTTT.

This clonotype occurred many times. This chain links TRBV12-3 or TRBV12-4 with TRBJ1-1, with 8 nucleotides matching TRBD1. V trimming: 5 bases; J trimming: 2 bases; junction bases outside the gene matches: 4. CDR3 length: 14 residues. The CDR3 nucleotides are TGTGCCAGCAGTCAAGGGACAGGTAACACTGAAGCTTTCTTT. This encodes CASSQGTGNTEAFF.

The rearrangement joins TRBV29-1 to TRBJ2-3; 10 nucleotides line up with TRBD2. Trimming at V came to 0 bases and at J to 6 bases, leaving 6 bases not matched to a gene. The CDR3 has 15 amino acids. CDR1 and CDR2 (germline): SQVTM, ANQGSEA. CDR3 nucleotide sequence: TGCAGCGTTGAAGACCCTAGCGGGAGTAGGGATACGCAGTATTTT. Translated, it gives CSVEDPSGSRDTQYF.

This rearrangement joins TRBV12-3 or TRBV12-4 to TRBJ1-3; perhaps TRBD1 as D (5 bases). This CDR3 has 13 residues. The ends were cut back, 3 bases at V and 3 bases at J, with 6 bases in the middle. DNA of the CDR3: TGTGCCAGCAGTTTTGGGGGTGGAAACACCATATATTTT. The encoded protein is CASSFGGGNTIYF.

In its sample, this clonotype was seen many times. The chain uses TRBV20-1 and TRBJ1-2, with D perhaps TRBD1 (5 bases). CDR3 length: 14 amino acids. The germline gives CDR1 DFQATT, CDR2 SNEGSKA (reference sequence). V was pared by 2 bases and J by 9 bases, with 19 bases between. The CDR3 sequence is CSARRQGDLRSYTF. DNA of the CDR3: TGCAGTGCTAGAAGACAAGGGGACCTACGAAGCTACACCTTC.

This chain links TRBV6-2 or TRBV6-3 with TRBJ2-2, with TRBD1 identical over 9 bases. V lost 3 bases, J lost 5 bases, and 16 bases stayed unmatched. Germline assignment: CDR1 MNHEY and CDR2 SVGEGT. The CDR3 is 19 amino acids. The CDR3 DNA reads TGTGCCAGCAGTTATCTGGACAGGGGCCCGCGCCTTGAAACCGGGGAGCTGTTTTTT. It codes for CASSYLDRGPRLETGELFF.

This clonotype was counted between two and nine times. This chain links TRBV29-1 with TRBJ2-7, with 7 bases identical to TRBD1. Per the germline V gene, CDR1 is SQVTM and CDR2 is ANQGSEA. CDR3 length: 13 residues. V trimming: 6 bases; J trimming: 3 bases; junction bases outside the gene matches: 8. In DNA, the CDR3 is TGCAGCGTCCGGCGGGCAGGGGGCTACGAGCAGTACTTC. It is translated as CSVRRAGGYEQYF.

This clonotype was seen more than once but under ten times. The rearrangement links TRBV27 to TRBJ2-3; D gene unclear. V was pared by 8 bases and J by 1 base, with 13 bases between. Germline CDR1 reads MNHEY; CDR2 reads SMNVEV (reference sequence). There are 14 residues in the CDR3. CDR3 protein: CASALDRGTDTQYF. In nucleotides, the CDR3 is TGTGCCAGCGCTCTGGATAGGGGCACAGATACGCAGTATTTT.

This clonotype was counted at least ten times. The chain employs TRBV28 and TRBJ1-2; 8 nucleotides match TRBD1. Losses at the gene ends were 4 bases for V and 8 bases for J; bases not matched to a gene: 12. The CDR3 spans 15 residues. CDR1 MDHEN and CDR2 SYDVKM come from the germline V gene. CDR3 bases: TGTGCCAGCAGTTGGGGTCAGGGGGCCAGGAACGGCTACACCTTC. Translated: CASSWGQGARNGYTF.

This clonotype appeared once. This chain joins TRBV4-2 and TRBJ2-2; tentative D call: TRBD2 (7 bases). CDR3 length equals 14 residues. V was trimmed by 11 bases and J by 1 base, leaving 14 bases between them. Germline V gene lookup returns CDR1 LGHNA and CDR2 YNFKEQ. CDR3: CAGGGGLNTGELFF. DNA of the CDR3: TGTGCCGGCGGGGGCGGACTGAACACCGGGGAGCTGTTTTTT.

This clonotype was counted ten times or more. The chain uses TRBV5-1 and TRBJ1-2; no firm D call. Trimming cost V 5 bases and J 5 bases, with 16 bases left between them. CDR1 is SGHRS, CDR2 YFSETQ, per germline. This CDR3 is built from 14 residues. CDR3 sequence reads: CASSLTGFPYGYTF. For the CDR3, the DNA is TGCGCCAGCAGTCTGACCGGGTTCCCATATGGCTACACCTTC. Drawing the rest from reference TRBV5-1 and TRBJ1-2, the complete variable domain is KAGVTQTPRYLIKTRGQQVTLSCSPISGHRSVSWYQQTPGQGLQFLFEYFSETQRNKGNFPGRFSGRQFSNSRSEMNVSTLELGDSALYLCASSLTGFPYGYTFGSGTRLTVV.

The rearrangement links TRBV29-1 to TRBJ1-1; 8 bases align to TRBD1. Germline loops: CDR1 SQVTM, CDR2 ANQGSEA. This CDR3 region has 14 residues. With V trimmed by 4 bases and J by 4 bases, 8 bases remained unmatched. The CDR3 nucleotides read TGCAGCGTTGTCCCTGACACAGGGGGCACTGAAGCTTTCTTT. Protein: CSVVPDTGGTEAFF.

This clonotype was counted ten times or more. The CDR3 nucleotides are TGCGCCAGCAGCTTGGCCGTGGAGGGTTGGACTGAAGCTTTCTTT. This encodes CASSLAVEGWTEAFF. This chain uses TRBV5-1 with TRBJ1-1; no firm D call. The germline V and J ends were trimmed by 0 bases and 5 bases, with 14 bases remaining between them. The CDR3 length is 15 residues. CDR1 is SGHRS, CDR2 YFSETQ, per germline.

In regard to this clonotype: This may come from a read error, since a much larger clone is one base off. The CDR3 DNA is TGTGCCAGCAGAGGGACAGAGGTCTATGGCTACACCTTC. This gives the protein CASRGTEVYGYTF. V and J are TRBV12-3 or TRBV12-4 and TRBJ1-2; 7 nucleotides line up with TRBD1. V was clipped by 6 bases and J by 4 bases; unmatched bases: 5. There are 13 residues in the CDR3.